The next 5 T cell receptor beta chains were all read from a single sample in a study of T cell responses to AZD1222 COVID-19 vaccine. Measured with immunoSEQ multiplex PCR; TCRdb has only the in-frame clones, and not every one. The sample holds around 100,000 clones, about nine tenths seen once. Sequenced material: peripheral blood, taken on day 0 of AZD1222 vaccination. Every receptor here comes from an adult in good health.

The CDR3 is CASSYSGNYNGYTF. The CDR3 region has the DNA TGTGCCAGCAGTTACTCCGGGAACTACAATGGCTACACCTTC. This chain uses TRBV27 with TRBJ1-2; no reliable D call. V was shortened by 4 bases and J by 6 bases, with 15 bases between the two germline ends. CDR3 size: 14 residues. Germline V lookup: CDR1 MNHEY, CDR2 SMNVEV (reference sequence).

This chain links TRBV28 with TRBJ2-6, with 8 positions matching TRBD2. The V and J ends lost 5 bases and 3 bases, in that order; junction bases with no gene match: 9. Per the germline V gene, CDR1 is MDHEN and CDR2 is SYDVKM. The CDR3 contains 17 residues. CDR3: CASSLIAGIRGANVLTF. CDR3 in DNA: TGTGCCAGCAGTCTAATAGCGGGAATACGTGGGGCCAACGTCCTGACTTTC.

This chain joins TRBV27 and TRBJ2-1; TRBD1 agrees at 12 bases. This CDR3 is built from 15 residues. Germline CDR1 reads MNHEY; CDR2 reads SMNVEV (reference sequence). V lost 5 bases to trimming and J lost 7 bases; unmatched junction nucleotides: 6. As DNA, the CDR3 is TGTGCCAGCAGTCCGGGGACAGGGGGCCTAAATGAGCAGTTCTTC. It translates to CASSPGTGGLNEQFF.

The chain joins TRBV10-3 to TRBJ2-1; unclear D gene. Germline CDR1 and CDR2: ENHRY and SYGVKD. CDR3 length: 12 residues. V was cut by 6 bases and J by 7 bases, with 10 bases left in between. The CDR3 reads CAISLTGNEQFF. CDR3 coding DNA: TGTGCCATCAGCCTGACTGGTAATGAGCAGTTCTTC.

The chain employs TRBV19 and TRBJ2-2; the match to TRBD1 covers 8 bases. With 8 bases clipped from V and 4 bases from J, the junction kept 6 bases outside the gene matches. The length of the CDR3 is 14 residues. In germline, CDR1 is LNHDA, CDR2 SQIVND (reference sequence). The CDR3 coding sequence is TGTGCCAGTTCAATGACAGGGGCCACCGGGGAGCTGTTTTTT. It codes for CASSMTGATGELFF.